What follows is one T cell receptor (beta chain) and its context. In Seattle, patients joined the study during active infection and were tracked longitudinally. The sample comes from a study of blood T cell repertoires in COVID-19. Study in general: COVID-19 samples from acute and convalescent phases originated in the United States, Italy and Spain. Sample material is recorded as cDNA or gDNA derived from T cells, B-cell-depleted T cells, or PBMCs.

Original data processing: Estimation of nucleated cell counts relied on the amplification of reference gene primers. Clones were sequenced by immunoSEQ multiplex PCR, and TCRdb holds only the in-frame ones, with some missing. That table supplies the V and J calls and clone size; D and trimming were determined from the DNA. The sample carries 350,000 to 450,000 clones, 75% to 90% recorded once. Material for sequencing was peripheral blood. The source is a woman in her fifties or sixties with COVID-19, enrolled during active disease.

The CDR3 DNA is TGTGCCCTGGGACAGGGGGACACCGGGGAGCTGTTTTTT. Amino acid sequence: CALGQGDTGELFF. The chain joins TRBV10-3 to TRBJ2-2; 11 bases align to TRBD1. The trim removed 11 bases at V and 3 bases at J, leaving 2 bases unmatched. Germline values: CDR1 ENHRY, CDR2 SYGVKD. The CDR3 has 13 amino acids.